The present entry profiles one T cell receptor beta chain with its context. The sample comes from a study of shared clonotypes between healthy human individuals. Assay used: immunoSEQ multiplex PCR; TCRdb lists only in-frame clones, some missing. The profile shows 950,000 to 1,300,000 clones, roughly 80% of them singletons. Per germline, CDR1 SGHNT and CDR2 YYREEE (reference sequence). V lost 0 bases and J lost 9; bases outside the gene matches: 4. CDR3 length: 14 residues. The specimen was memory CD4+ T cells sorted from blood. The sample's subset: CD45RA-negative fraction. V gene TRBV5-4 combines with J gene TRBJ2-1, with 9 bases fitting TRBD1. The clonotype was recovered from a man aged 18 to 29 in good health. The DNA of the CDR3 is TGTGCCAGCAGCTTGGGGGACAGGGTTGGTGAGCAGTTCTTC. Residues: CASSLGDRVGEQFF.